These T cell receptor beta chains were read from a single sample in a study of shared T cell receptors in the human thymus. Sequenced by immunoSEQ multiplex PCR; TCRdb stores in-frame clones only, minus some. Of about 660,000 clones listed, 70% to 90% were seen once; the top ten hold 0.01%. These data also formed part of another study, on human thymus T cells.

What was sequenced was thymocytes. These receptors all stem from a boy younger than two with a congenital heart defect. Each CDR3 is given with its conserved first and last residue. A D gene is named only where the DNA matches it firmly. A row's size may be missing; if present it is once, few, many or a size class.

clone size	V gene	J gene	D gene	CDR3 DNA	CDR3 protein
-	TRBV5-1	TRBJ2-5	TRBD1	TGCGCCAGCAGCTCCCGGGACAGTACCCAAGAGACCCAGTACTTC	CASSSRDSTQETQYF
-	TRBV29-1	TRBJ2-7	TRBD2	TGCAGCGGCTGGTCCGGGACTAGCGGCACCTACGAGCAGTACTTC	CSGWSGTSGTYEQYF
-	TRBV2	TRBJ2-5	TRBD2	TGTGCCAGCAGTGAAATACTAGCGGGCGACCCTCGCTTGGAGACCCAGTACTTC	CASSEILAGDPRLETQYF
few	TRBV19	TRBJ1-2	TRBD1	TGTGCCAGTAGTCCACACAGGGGGAACGGCTACACCTTC	CASSPHRGNGYTF
-	TRBV18	TRBJ2-1	TRBD2	TGTGCCAGCTCACGTCTTTGGGTGGGAGGGCCCTACAATGAGCAGTTCTTC	CASSRLWVGGPYNEQFF
-	TRBV21-1	TRBJ2-2	-	TGTGCCAGCAGCACTAGGGGGGGGACGGACGGGGAGCTGTTTTTT	CASSTRGGTDGELFF
once	TRBV2	TRBJ2-1	TRBD2	TGTGCCAGCAGCTCTATAAGCGGGAGGCTTTACAATGAGCAGTTCTTC	CASSSISGRLYNEQFF
-	TRBV6-5	TRBJ1-1	-	TGTGCCAGCAGTTCTGACATATTGAACACTGAAGCTTTCTTT	CASSSDILNTEAFF
-	TRBV27	TRBJ2-7	TRBD2	TGTGCCAGCAGTCCCCTAACTAGCGGGACGCTCTACGAGCAGTACTTC	CASSPLTSGTLYEQYF
-	TRBV6-1	TRBJ2-7	TRBD1	TGTGCCAGTCCACCGGGACAGGGGCCCTACGAGCAGTACTTC	CASPPGQGPYEQYF
-	TRBV9	TRBJ2-1	-	TGTGCCAGCAGCGTTAGCGTTGATGAGCAGTTCTTC	CASSVSVDEQFF
-	TRBV30	TRBJ1-5	TRBD1	TGTGCCTGGAGACCTACCAGACAGGGGGCGGTTAATCAGCCCCAGCATTTT	CAWRPTRQGAVNQPQHF
-	TRBV6-6	TRBJ2-4	-	TGTGCCAGCGGAGGACAGACCCTAGCCAAAAACATTCAGTACTTC	CASGGQTLAKNIQYF
-	TRBV5-6	TRBJ1-2	-	TGTGCCAGCAGCTTGGGGAGTCTCTATGGCTACACCTTC	CASSLGSLYGYTF
-	TRBV6-5	TRBJ1-1	-	TGTGCCAGCAGCCCCCCCCGGGTCCCCGCTGAAGCTTTCTTT	CASSPPRVPAEAFF
-	TRBV30	TRBJ1-1	-	TGTGCCTGGAGTGTACCTTTCGGGGGGGCCCGAGGCACTGAAGCTTTCTTT	CAWSVPFGGARGTEAFF
-	TRBV12-5	TRBJ1-2	-	TGTGCTAGTGGTACACCCTCGCCGGGGGGCTATGGCTACACCTTC	CASGTPSPGGYGYTF
-	TRBV21-1	TRBJ2-7	-	TGTGCCAGCAGAACCAGACCAGGTCTCTACGAGCAGTACTTC	CASRTRPGLYEQYF